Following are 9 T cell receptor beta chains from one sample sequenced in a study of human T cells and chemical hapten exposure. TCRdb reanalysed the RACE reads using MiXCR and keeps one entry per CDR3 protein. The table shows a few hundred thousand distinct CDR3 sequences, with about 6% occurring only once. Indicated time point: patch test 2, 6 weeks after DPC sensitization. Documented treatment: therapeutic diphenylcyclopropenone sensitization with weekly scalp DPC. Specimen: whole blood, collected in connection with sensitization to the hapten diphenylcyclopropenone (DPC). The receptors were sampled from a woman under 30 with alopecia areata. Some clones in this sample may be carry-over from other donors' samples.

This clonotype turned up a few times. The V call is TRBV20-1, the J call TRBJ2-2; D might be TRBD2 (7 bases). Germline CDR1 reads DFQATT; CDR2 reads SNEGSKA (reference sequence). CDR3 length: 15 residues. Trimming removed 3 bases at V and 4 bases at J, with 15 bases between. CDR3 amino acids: CSASVAGARTGELFF. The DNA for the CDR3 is TGCAGTGCTAGTGTCGCGGGGGCTCGCACCGGGGAGCTGTTTTTT.

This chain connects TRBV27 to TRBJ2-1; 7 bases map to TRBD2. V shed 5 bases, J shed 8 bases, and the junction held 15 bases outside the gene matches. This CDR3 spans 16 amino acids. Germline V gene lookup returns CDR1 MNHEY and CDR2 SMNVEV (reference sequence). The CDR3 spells CASSPSWAGETYEQFF. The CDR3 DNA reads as TGTGCCAGCAGTCCATCCTGGGCGGGGGAAACTTATGAGCAGTTCTTC.

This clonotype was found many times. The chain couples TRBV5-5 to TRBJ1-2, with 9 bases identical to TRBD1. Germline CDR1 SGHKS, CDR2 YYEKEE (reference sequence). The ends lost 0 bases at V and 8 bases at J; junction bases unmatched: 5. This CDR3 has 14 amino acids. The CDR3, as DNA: TGTGCCAGCAGCTTGGGCGGACAGGGGCCCGGCTACACCTTC. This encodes CASSLGGQGPGYTF.

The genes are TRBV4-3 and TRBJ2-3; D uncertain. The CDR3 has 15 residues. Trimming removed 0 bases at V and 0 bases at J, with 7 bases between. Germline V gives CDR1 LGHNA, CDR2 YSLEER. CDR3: CASSQEIRSTDTQYF. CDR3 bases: TGCGCCAGCAGCCAAGAAATTAGGAGCACAGATACGCAGTATTTT.

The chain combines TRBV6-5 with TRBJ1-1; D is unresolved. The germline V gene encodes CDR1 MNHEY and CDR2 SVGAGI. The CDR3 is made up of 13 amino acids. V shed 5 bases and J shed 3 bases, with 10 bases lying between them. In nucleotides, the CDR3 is TGTGCCAGCAGTCGGGCGTTCGACACTGAAGCTTTCTTT. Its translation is CASSRAFDTEAFF.

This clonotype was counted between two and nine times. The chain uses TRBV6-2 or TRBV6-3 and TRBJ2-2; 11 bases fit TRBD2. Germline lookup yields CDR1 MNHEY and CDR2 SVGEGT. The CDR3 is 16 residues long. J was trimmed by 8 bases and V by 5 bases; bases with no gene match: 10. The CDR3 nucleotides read TGTGCCAGCAGTGCCGAAGGGACTAGCGGCCCAGGGGAGCTGTTTTTT. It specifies CASSAEGTSGPGELFF.

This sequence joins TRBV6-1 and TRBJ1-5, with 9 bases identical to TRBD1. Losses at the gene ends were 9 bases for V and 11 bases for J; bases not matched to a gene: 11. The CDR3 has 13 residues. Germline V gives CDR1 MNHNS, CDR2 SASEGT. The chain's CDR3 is CASVENRGLSQHF. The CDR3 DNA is TGTGCCAGTGTTGAGAACAGGGGGCTGTCCCAGCATTTT.

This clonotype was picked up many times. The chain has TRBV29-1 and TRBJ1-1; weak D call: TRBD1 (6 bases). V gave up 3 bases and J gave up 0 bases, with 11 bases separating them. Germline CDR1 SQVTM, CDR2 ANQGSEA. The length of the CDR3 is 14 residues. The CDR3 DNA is TGCAGCGTTGAGGTCGGACAGATGAACACTGAAGCTTTCTTT. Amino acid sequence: CSVEVGQMNTEAFF.

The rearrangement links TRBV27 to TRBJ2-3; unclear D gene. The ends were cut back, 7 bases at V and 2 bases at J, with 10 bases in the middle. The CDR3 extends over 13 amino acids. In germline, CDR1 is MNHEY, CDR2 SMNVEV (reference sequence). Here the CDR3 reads CASTRLNTDTQYF. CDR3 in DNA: TGTGCCAGCACCCGACTGAACACAGATACGCAGTATTTT.